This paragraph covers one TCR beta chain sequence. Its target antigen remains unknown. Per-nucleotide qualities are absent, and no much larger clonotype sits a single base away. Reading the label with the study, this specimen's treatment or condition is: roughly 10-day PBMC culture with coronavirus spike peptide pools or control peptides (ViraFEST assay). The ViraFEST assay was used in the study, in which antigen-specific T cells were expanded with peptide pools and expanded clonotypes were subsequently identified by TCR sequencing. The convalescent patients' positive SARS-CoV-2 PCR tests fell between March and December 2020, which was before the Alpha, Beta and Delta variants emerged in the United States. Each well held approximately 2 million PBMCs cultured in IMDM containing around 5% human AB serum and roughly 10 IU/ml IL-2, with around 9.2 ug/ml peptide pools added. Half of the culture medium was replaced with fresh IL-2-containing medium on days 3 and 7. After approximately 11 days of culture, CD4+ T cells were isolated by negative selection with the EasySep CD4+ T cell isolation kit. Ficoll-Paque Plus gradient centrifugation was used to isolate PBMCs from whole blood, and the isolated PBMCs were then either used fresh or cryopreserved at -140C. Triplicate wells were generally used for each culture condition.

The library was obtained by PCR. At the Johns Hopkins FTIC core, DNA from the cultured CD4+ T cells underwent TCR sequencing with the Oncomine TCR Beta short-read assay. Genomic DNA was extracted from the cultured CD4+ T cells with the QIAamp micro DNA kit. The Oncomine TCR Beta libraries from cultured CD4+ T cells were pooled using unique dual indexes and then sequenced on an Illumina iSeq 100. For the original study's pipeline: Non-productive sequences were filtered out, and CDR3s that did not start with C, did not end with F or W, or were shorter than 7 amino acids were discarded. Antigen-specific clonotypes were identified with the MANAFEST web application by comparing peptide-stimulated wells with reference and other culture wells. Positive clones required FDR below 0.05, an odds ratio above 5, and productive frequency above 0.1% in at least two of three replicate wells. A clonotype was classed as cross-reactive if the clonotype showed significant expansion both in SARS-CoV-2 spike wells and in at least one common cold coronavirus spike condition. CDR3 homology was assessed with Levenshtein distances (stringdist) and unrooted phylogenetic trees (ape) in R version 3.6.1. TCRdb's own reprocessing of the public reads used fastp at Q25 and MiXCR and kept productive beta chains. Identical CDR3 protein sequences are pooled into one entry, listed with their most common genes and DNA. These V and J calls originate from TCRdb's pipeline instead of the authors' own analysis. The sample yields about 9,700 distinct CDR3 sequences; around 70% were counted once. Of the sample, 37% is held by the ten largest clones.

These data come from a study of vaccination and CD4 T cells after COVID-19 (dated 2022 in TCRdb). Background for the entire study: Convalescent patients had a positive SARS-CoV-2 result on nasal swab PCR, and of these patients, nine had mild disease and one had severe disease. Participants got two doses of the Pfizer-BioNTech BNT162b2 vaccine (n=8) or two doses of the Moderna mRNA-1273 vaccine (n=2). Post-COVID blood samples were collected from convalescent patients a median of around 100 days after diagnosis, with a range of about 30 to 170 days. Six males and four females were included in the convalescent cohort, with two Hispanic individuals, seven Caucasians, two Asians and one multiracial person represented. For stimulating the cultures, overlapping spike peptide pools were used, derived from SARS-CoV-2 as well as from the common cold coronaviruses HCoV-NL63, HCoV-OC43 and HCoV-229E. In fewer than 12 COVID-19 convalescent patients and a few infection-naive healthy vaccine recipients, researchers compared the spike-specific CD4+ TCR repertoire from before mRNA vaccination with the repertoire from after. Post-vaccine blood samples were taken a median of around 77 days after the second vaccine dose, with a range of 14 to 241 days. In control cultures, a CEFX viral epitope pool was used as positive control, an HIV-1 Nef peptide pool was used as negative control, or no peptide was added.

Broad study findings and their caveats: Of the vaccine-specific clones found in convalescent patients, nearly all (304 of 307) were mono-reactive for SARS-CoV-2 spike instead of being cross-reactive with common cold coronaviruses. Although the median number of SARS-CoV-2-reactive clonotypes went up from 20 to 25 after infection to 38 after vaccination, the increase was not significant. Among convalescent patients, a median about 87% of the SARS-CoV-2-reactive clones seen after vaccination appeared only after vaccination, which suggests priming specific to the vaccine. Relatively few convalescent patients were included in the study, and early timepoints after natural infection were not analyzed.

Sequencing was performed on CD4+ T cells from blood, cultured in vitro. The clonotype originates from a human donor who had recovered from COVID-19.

CDR3 protein: CASSLVSGLSYEQFF. The sequence in DNA is TGTGCCAGCAGCTTGGTTAGCGGGCTTAGCTATGAGCAGTTCTTC. The chain uses TRBV7-8 and TRBJ2-1, and 7 junctional nucleotides match TRBD2. As encoded in the germline V gene, CDR1 is SGHVS while CDR2 is FQNEAQ. Germline trimming: 3 bases from V, 8 bases from J; junction bases outside gene matches: 10. The CDR3 runs 15 amino acids, cysteine and phenylalanine included. Only the CDR3 portion is preserved as DNA: 45 bases, with reading frame beginning at the first base.